Each of the 8 T cell receptor beta chains below was sequenced from the same sample in a study of blood T cell repertoires in COVID-19. The method was immunoSEQ multiplex PCR; TCRdb's version includes in-frame clones alone and lacks a portion of them. Here the sample spans roughly 280,000 clones, around 90% being singletons. The sequencing input was peripheral blood. The receptors shown here come from a man aged 45-65 years with acute or convalescent COVID-19.

The J gene is TRBJ2-3, the V gene TRBV7-6; TRBD2 is a possible D gene (5 bases). Germline V CDR1 and CDR2: SGHVS, FNYEAQ. CDR3 length: 15 amino acids. V shed 5 bases and J shed 2 bases, with 14 bases lying between them. CDR3 loop: CASSPRLTLTDTQYF. The CDR3 DNA reads as TGTGCCAGCAGCCCCCGACTAACGCTCACAGATACGCAGTATTTT.

The gene calls are TRBV7-9 and TRBJ1-4; 7 positions agree with TRBD1. The CDR3 is 13 residues long. Germline CDR1 SEHNR, CDR2 FQNEAQ (reference sequence). Trimming at V came to 11 bases and at J to 8 bases, leaving 11 bases not matched to a gene. The CDR3 DNA follows: TGTGCCCTCCGGGACAGACCCTACGAAAAACTGTTTTTT. Encoded protein: CALRDRPYEKLFF. The complete variable domain, with remaining parts taken from reference TRBV7-9 and TRBJ1-4, reads DTGVSQNPRHKITKRGQNVTFRCDPISEHNRLYWYRQTLGQGPEFLTYFQNEAQLEKSRLLSDRFSAERPKGSFSTLEIQRTEQGDSAMYLCALRDRPYEKLFFGSGTQLSVL.

This chain joins TRBV27 and TRBJ2-7; TRBD2 might be the D (7 bases). Trimming cost V 3 bases and J 3 bases, with 15 bases left between them. This CDR3 spans 15 amino acids. Looked up from germline, CDR1 is MNHEY and CDR2 is SMNVEV (reference sequence). The CDR3: CASSLSGGAIYEQYF. For the CDR3, the DNA is TGTGCCAGCAGTTTGTCGGGGGGCGCGATCTACGAGCAGTACTTC.

This sequence joins TRBV7-6 and TRBJ2-3, with D possibly TRBD2 on 7 matching bases. Per germline, CDR1 SGHVS and CDR2 FNYEAQ. CDR3 size: 16 residues. Trimming cost V 5 bases and J 5 bases, with 20 bases left between them. The chain's CDR3 is CASSPPRGARGDTQYF. As DNA, the CDR3 is TGTGCCAGCAGCCCCCCCCGGGGGGCGCGTGGAGATACGCAGTATTTT.

This clone was seen only a few times. The chain is built from TRBV30 and TRBJ2-2, with a possible D match to TRBD1 (6 bases). CDR3 length: 15 amino acids. CDR1 is GTSNPN, CDR2 SVGIG, per germline (reference sequence). V was pared by 2 bases and J by 0 bases, with 10 bases between. CDR3 region: CAWSWDTTNTGELFF. As DNA, the CDR3 is TGTGCCTGGAGTTGGGACACCACGAACACCGGGGAGCTGTTTTTT.

The gene calls are TRBV3-1 (or the pseudogene TRBV3-2) and TRBJ2-5; 10 nucleotides agree with TRBD1. The V segment lost 10 bases and the J segment 7 bases; nucleotides outside the gene matches: 9. CDR3 length: 13 amino acids. Germline V gene sequence: CDR1 LGHDT, CDR2 YNNKEL (reference sequence). CDR3 DNA: TGTGCCATCCGGGACAGGGGAATAGGGACCCAGTACTTC. It specifies CAIRDRGIGTQYF.

The chain couples TRBV27 to TRBJ2-2; 9 nucleotides agree with TRBD2. Germline lookup yields CDR1 MNHEY and CDR2 SMNVEV (reference sequence). This CDR3 has 16 amino acids. The ends lost 6 bases at V and 0 bases at J; junction bases unmatched: 5. DNA of the CDR3: TGTGCCAGCAGCACCCCTAGCGGGGCGAACACCGGGGAGCTGTTTTTT. This translates into CASSTPSGANTGELFF.

The chain links TRBV3-1 (or the pseudogene TRBV3-2) to TRBJ1-1; D remains unclear. V was clipped by 6 bases and J by 0 bases, with 8 bases between them. Per germline, CDR1 LGHDT and CDR2 YNNKEL (reference sequence). The CDR3 spans 13 residues. The CDR3: CASSSNMNTEAFF. The CDR3 DNA sequence: TGTGCCAGCAGTTCCAACATGAACACTGAAGCTTTCTTT.